Below are 25 T cell receptor beta chains sequenced from a single sample in a study of blood T cell repertoires in COVID-19. TCRdb keeps only in-frame clones here, not all; method: immunoSEQ multiplex PCR. The sample records nearly 40,000 clones, roughly 75% being singletons. Sequenced input: peripheral blood. Receptors were obtained from a man older than 75 with active or convalescent COVID-19.

The CDR3 coding sequence is TGCGCCAGCAGCCAAAATATCCGGGACAGGTTCATATCCCTCCACTTT. This encodes CASSQNIRDRFISLHF. The chain combines TRBV4-1 with TRBJ1-6; 8 positions match TRBD1. CDR3 length: 16 residues. The junction had 14 bases not matched to a gene; V was cut back by 2 bases and J by 14 bases. Germline V gene lookup returns CDR1 MGHRA and CDR2 YSYEKL.

The V call is TRBV2, the J call TRBJ1-2, with TRBD1 identical over 9 bases. The germline V gene encodes CDR1 SNHLY and CDR2 FYNNEI. The CDR3 loop spans 15 amino acids. J gave up 5 bases and V 7 bases, and 11 bases lay outside the gene matches. The CDR3 sequence is CASISEGQGLYGYTF. In DNA, the CDR3 is TGTGCCAGCATTTCAGAGGGACAGGGCTTATATGGCTACACCTTC. Full variable domain (remainder filled in from reference TRBV2 and TRBJ1-2): EPEVTQTPSHQVTQMGQEVILRCVPISNHLYFYWYRQILGQKVEFLVSFYNNEISEKSEIFDDQFSVERPDGSNFTLKIRSTKLEDSAMYFCASISEGQGLYGYTFGSGTRLTVV.

This clone was recorded once. Here the CDR3 reads CASSLGGQSTPYGYTF. The DNA for the CDR3 is TGTGCCAGCAGCTTAGGGGGACAGAGCACGCCCTATGGCTACACCTTC. V is TRBV7-2 and J is TRBJ1-2; 7 bases are a match to TRBD1. Germline assignment: CDR1 SGHTA and CDR2 FQGNSA. This CDR3 has 16 residues. Unmatched junction bases numbered 9, after V lost 1 base and J lost 4 bases. The whole variable domain, filled in from reference TRBV7-2 and TRBJ1-2, reads GAGVSQSPSNKVTEKGKDVELRCDPISGHTALYWYRQSLGQGLEFLIYFQGNSAPDKSGLPSDRFSAERTGGSVSTLTIQRTQQEDSAVYLCASSLGGQSTPYGYTFGSGTRLTVV.

The rearrangement uses TRBV6-2 or TRBV6-3 and TRBJ2-5; 13 bases match TRBD2. CDR1 and CDR2 (germline): MNHEY, SVGEGT. The CDR3 consists of 16 residues. The ends lost 3 bases at V and 3 bases at J; junction bases unmatched: 4. The CDR3 sequence: CASSYRGLAGEETQYF. The CDR3 region has the DNA TGTGCCAGCAGTTATCGAGGACTAGCGGGGGAAGAGACCCAGTACTTC.

The V call is TRBV13, the J call TRBJ1-1; weak D call: TRBD1 (6 bases). Germline CDR1 is PRHDT and CDR2 is FYEKMQ (reference sequence). V was trimmed by 0 bases and J by 5 bases, leaving 16 bases between them. There are 16 residues in the CDR3. As DNA, the CDR3 is TGTGCCAGCAGCTTAGGCCTTGTGGCAGGGGAGACTGAAGCTTTCTTT. It encodes CASSLGLVAGETEAFF. Full variable domain (outside the CDR3, taken from reference TRBV13 and TRBJ1-1): AAGVIQSPRHLIKEKRETATLKCYPIPRHDTVYWYQQGPGQDPQFLISFYEKMQSDKGSIPDRFSAQQFSDYHSELNMSSLELGDSALYFCASSLGLVAGETEAFFGQGTRLTVV.

The V and J genes are TRBV3-1 (or the pseudogene TRBV3-2) and TRBJ2-1; D gene uncertain. The CDR3 runs 13 residues. Per the germline V gene, CDR1 is LGHDT and CDR2 is YNNKEL (reference sequence). The V end lost 4 bases, the J end lost 5 bases, and 9 bases lay between the germline ends. The CDR3 DNA sequence: TGTGCCAGCAGCCGCGACAACAACAATGAGCAGTTCTTC. Its translation: CASSRDNNNEQFF.

Comments on this clone: A junction end diverges from the germline sequence, so it may reflect a read error. This chain connects TRBV18 to TRBJ2-1, with D unresolved. This CDR3 spans 16 amino acids. Looked up from germline, CDR1 is KGHSH and CDR2 is LQKENI. The CDR3 here is CASSESSPSTYNGQFF. The CDR3 DNA reads TGTGCCAGCTCAGAGTCAAGCCCTAGTACTTACAATGGGCAGTTCTTC.

The table lists this clone with a count of one. The chain has TRBV11-3 and TRBJ1-1; 7 bases align to TRBD1. This CDR3 comprises 13 residues. Germline V gives CDR1 SGHNT, CDR2 YENEEA. With 5 bases clipped from V and 1 base from J, the junction kept 1 base outside the gene matches. The CDR3 loop is CASSGDRNTEAFF. For the CDR3, the DNA is TGTGCCAGCAGCGGGGACAGGAACACTGAAGCTTTCTTT.

The chain couples TRBV6-5 to TRBJ2-7, with TRBD2 as a possible D gene (7 bases). Germline CDR1 is MNHEY and CDR2 is SVGAGI. Deletions cut 2 bases from V and 7 bases from J, with 12 bases between. The CDR3 covers 13 residues. The CDR3 DNA reads TGTGCCAGCAGTTACCCGGGGGGCTGGGAGCAGTACTTC. This gives the protein CASSYPGGWEQYF.

The rearrangement links TRBV20-1 to TRBJ1-5, with D possibly being TRBD1 (5 bases). Germline CDR1 reads DFQATT; CDR2 reads SNEGSKA (reference sequence). V was trimmed by 3 bases and J by 3 bases, leaving 18 bases between them. CDR3 size: 16 residues. CDR3 coding DNA: TGCAGTGCTAGTACCCCCGTCCAGGGATACAATCAGCCCCAGCATTTT. It is translated as CSASTPVQGYNQPQHF.

The CDR3 bases are TGTGCCAGCAGTTCCGGGACACTCGGCAATCAGCCCCAGCATTTT. It encodes CASSSGTLGNQPQHF. The chain combines TRBV28 with TRBJ1-5, with D possibly being TRBD1 (6 bases). This CDR3 contains 15 residues. Germline CDR1 reads MDHEN; CDR2 reads SYDVKM. V lost 4 bases and J 2 bases, leaving 12 bases between the germline ends.

This clone has only a few counts. V usage is TRBV19 and J usage is TRBJ1-3; no clear D. This CDR3 has 15 residues. The V gene lost 1 base and the J gene lost 0 bases, with 7 bases spanning the gap. Germline values: CDR1 LNHDA, CDR2 SQIVND (reference sequence). CDR3 residues: CASSIAARSGNTIYF. Written as DNA, the CDR3 is TGTGCCAGTAGTATAGCAGCGCGCTCTGGAAACACCATATATTTT.

V usage is TRBV6-6 and J usage is TRBJ1-5, with 9 nucleotides matching TRBD1. The J segment lost 6 bases and the V segment lost 7 bases, leaving 10 bases of the junction unmatched. This CDR3 contains 15 residues. CDR1 and CDR2 from the germline V gene are MNHNY and SVGAGI (reference sequence). The CDR3 spells CASNRQGVQLQPQHF. The DNA for the CDR3 is TGTGCCAGCAATAGACAGGGGGTGCAACTTCAGCCCCAGCATTTT.

This clone was picked up a small number of times. The rearrangement links TRBV4-1 to TRBJ2-5; D may be TRBD1 (6 bases). V lost 1 base and J lost 7, with 10 bases in between. The CDR3 spans 13 residues. The germline V gene encodes CDR1 MGHRA and CDR2 YSYEKL. The CDR3 coding sequence is TGCGCCAGCAGCCAAGGGACAGAAGGGACCCAGTACTTC. Translating gives CASSQGTEGTQYF.

This clone is labeled large (0.1 to 1%). This chain connects TRBV29-1 to TRBJ1-1, with D maybe TRBD1 (5 bases). This CDR3 has 16 amino acids. Trimming removed 4 bases from V and 7 bases from J, with 25 bases in between. Germline assignment: CDR1 SQVTM and CDR2 ANQGSEA. The CDR3 region is CSVAALGQGGRYEAFF. CDR3 DNA: TGCAGCGTTGCCGCTCTTGGTCAGGGAGGGAGGTATGAAGCTTTCTTT.

This clone was seen a handful of times. The CDR3 coding sequence is TGTGCCAGCAGCTTATGGAGGGGAGGCAATCAGCCCCAGCATTTT. Translated, it gives CASSLWRGGNQPQHF. This chain joins TRBV7-2 and TRBJ1-5; tentative D call: TRBD1 (5 bases). Germline V gives CDR1 SGHTA, CDR2 FQGNSA. The CDR3 runs to 15 residues. The V gene lost 2 bases and the J gene lost 2 bases, with 10 bases spanning the gap.

CDR3 nucleotide sequence: TGTGCCAGCAGTGAACCGGGGGACGGTTCACCCCTCCACTTT. Its protein product is CASSEPGDGSPLHF. The gene calls are TRBV2 and TRBJ1-6; TRBD1 is a possible D gene (5 bases). Germline values: CDR1 SNHLY, CDR2 FYNNEI. This CDR3 has 14 residues. Trimming cost V 2 bases and J 9 bases, with 11 bases left between them.

The V gene is TRBV2, the J gene TRBJ1-1; D gene uncertain. The CDR3 is made up of 13 amino acids. The germline V and J ends were trimmed by 2 bases and 7 bases, with 11 bases remaining between them. CDR1 and CDR2 (germline): SNHLY, FYNNEI. The CDR3 region is CASSEIGQVEAFF. The CDR3 DNA reads as TGTGCCAGCAGTGAAATAGGCCAGGTTGAAGCTTTCTTT.

This chain uses TRBV9 with TRBJ1-1; 11 bases are a match to TRBD1. Germline V gives CDR1 SGDLS, CDR2 YYNGEE. The CDR3 loop spans 15 amino acids. The ends lost 0 bases at V and 7 bases at J; junction bases unmatched: 5. The CDR3, as DNA: TGTGCCAGCAGCGTAGGGACAGGGGGCGGGATTGAAGCTTTCTTT. This sequence encodes CASSVGTGGGIEAFF.

The rearrangement uses TRBV6-4 and TRBJ1-4, with D unresolved. Looked up from germline, CDR1 is MRHNA and CDR2 is SNTAGT. Trimming removed 6 bases from V and 2 bases from J, with 16 bases in between. This CDR3 is 16 amino acids long. For the CDR3, the DNA is TGTGCCAGCAGCGGCGAAACGGGAGGGACTAATGAAAAACTGTTTTTT. Its translation is CASSGETGGTNEKLFF.

In DNA form, the CDR3 reads TGTGCCAGCAGTTACAGAACCCCCGACAGGTACGAGCAGTACTTC. Protein product: CASSYRTPDRYEQYF. The chain couples TRBV27 to TRBJ2-7; TRBD1 might be the D (6 bases). CDR3 length equals 15 residues. V was clipped by 4 bases and J by 4 bases, with 17 bases between them. Germline loops: CDR1 MNHEY, CDR2 SMNVEV (reference sequence).

The rearrangement joins TRBV3-1 (or the pseudogene TRBV3-2) to TRBJ1-5, with 11 bases identical to TRBD1. CDR1 LGHDT and CDR2 YNNKEL come from the germline V gene (reference sequence). V was clipped by 5 bases and J by 7 bases; unmatched bases: 4. CDR3 length: 14 residues. CDR3 bases: TGTGCCAGCAGCACCGGGACAGGGGGACAGCCCCAGCATTTT. This translates into CASSTGTGGQPQHF.

The rearrangement links TRBV25-1 to TRBJ2-5, with a tentative D call TRBD2 (5 bases). V gave up 3 bases and J gave up 5 bases, with 16 bases separating them. The CDR3 is made up of 15 amino acids. Germline lookup yields CDR1 MGHDK and CDR2 SYGVNS. CDR3: CASSDPGSTGETQYF. The CDR3 DNA is TGTGCCAGCAGTGACCCGGGGTCCACGGGGGAGACCCAGTACTTC.

The gene calls are TRBV10-3 and TRBJ2-7; perhaps TRBD2 as D (6 bases). The CDR3 spans 11 residues. V was clipped by 8 bases and J by 7 bases, with 12 bases between them. Germline assignment: CDR1 ENHRY and CDR2 SYGVKD. The CDR3 loop is CAIGVGGEQYF. The CDR3 nucleotides read TGTGCCATCGGGGTAGGAGGGGAGCAGTACTTC.

The rearrangement links TRBV2 to TRBJ2-7; 9 bases are shared with TRBD1. CDR1 is SNHLY, CDR2 FYNNEI, per germline. After removal of 7 bases from V and 4 bases from J, the junction contained 5 bases not matched to a gene. This CDR3 has 13 amino acids. The CDR3 loop reads CASKTGGLYEQYF. In DNA, the CDR3 is TGTGCCAGCAAAACAGGGGGCTTATACGAGCAGTACTTC.